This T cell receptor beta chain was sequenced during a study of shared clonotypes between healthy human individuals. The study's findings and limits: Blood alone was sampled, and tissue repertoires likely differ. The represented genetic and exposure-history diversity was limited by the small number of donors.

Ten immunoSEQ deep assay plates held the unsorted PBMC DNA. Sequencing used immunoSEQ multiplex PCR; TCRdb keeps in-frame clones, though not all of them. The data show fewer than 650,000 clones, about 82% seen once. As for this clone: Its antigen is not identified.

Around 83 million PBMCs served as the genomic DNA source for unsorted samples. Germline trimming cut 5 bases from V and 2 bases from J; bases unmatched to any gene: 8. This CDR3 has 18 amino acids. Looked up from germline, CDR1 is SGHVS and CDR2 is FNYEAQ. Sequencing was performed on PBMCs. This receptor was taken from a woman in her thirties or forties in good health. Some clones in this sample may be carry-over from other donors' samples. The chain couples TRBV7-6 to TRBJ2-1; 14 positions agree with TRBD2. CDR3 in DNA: TGTGCCAGCAGCATGGGGACTAGCGGGAGTTTGGCCTACAATGAGCAGTTCTTC. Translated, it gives CASSMGTSGSLAYNEQFF.